This TCR beta chain was observed in a study of blood T cell repertoires in COVID-19. V lost 5 bases and J lost 1; bases outside the gene matches: 3. Germline values: CDR1 LNHNV, CDR2 YYDKDF (reference sequence). The CDR3 is 14 residues long. This table comes from immunoSEQ multiplex PCR, and its TCRdb copy is limited to in-frame clones, with some not included. The sample lists about 410,000 clones; 90% were seen once. The participants were between about 18 and 90 years old and came from about two dozen US areas. Participant-reported clinical history was the basis for cohort assignment. V usage is TRBV15 and J usage is TRBJ1-1; 8 nucleotides align to TRBD1. The sequenced material came from PBMCs or T cells enriched from blood (not recorded which). The source is a young man who had recovered from COVID-19. The chain's CDR3 is CATSPGTGNTEAFF. The CDR3 bases are TGTGCCACCAGCCCAGGGACAGGGAACACTGAAGCTTTCTTT.